This is a list of T cell receptor beta chains from one sample in a study of T cells after somatic rescue of genetic block. Clones were sequenced by immunoSEQ multiplex PCR, and TCRdb holds only the in-frame ones, with some missing. The sample includes 110,000 or so clones, under 95% of them seen just once. Source material: peripheral blood mononuclear cells (PBMCs). These receptors came from a woman under 30. Each CDR3 is given with its conserved first and last residue. A D gene is named only where the DNA matches it firmly. A row's size may be missing; if present it is once, few, many or a size class.

clone_size j_call v_call d_call cdr3_aa cdr3_nt
NA TRBJ1-6 TRBV18 NA CASSPPDSQGYSPLHF TGTGCCAGCTCACCCCCTGACAGCCAGGGATATTCACCCCTCCACTTT
NA TRBJ2-4 TRBV7-9 NA CASSLEGRGERAKNIQYF TGTGCCAGCAGCTTAGAAGGTCGCGGGGAAAGGGCCAAAAACATTCAGTACTTC
once TRBJ2-3 TRBV7-2 TRBD1 CASSLGGQGSTDTQYF TGTGCCAGCAGCTTAGGAGGACAGGGGAGCACAGATACGCAGTATTTT
NA TRBJ1-1 TRBV7-9 TRBD1 CASSPTGNVMNTEAFF TGTGCCAGCAGCCCGACAGGGAACGTAATGAACACTGAAGCTTTCTTT
NA TRBJ2-3 TRBV5-1 NA CASSPGTSRFTDTQYF TGCGCCAGCAGCCCGGGGACTTCCCGGTTCACAGATACGCAGTATTTT
NA TRBJ2-2 TRBV14 TRBD2 CASSLRAGLSTGELFF TGTGCCAGCAGCCTCCGAGCGGGACTTTCCACCGGGGAGCTGTTTTTT
NA TRBJ1-3 TRBV6-1 NA CASSEYEDSGNTIYF TGTGCCAGCAGTGAATATGAAGACTCTGGAAACACCATATATTTT
NA TRBJ1-2 TRBV6-1 NA CASSEPRSGSSGYTF TGTGCCAGCAGTGAACCGCGTTCAGGGTCGAGCGGCTACACCTTC
NA TRBJ1-3 TRBV30 NA CAWNRGNTIYF TGTGCCTGGAACAGGGGAAACACCATATATTTT
NA TRBJ2-6 TRBV13 TRBD1 CASSWTGSRVSGANVLTF TGTGCCAGCAGCTGGACAGGATCCCGCGTGTCTGGGGCCAACGTCCTGACTTTC
once TRBJ2-3 TRBV19 NA CASSIGWLPPGDTQYF TGTGCCAGTAGTATAGGTTGGCTACCGCCAGGGGATACGCAGTATTTT
NA TRBJ2-3 TRBV10-3 NA CAIKSTMGSDTQYF TGTGCCATCAAGAGCACCATGGGATCAGATACGCAGTATTTT
NA TRBJ1-6 TRBV4-1 NA CASSPQKDLYNSPLHF TGCGCCAGCAGCCCACAGAAGGATCTTTATAATTCACCCCTCCACTTT
NA TRBJ1-2 TRBV30 NA CAWRSWGSGYTF TGTGCCTGGAGGAGCTGGGGTAGTGGCTACACCTTC
NA TRBJ2-7 TRBV13 NA CASTYRTEVTYEQYF TGTGCCAGCACCTATAGGACAGAAGTCACCTACGAGCAGTACTTC
once TRBJ2-2 TRBV18 TRBD1 CASSGTGATGELFF TGTGCCAGCTCAGGGACAGGGGCCACCGGGGAGCTGTTTTTT
NA TRBJ1-1 TRBV29-1 NA CSVEGRGDTEAFF TGCAGCGTTGAGGGTCGAGGTGACACTGAAGCTTTCTTT